These 5 T cell receptor beta chains originate from one sample sequenced in a study of control samples from healthy donors and cancer patients. Clones were read by immunoSEQ multiplex PCR, and TCRdb kept only the in-frame ones, dropping some. Here the sample spans 100,000 or so clones, 90% to 95% being singletons. The sample taken for sequencing was blood. The receptors come from a woman between 25 and 40 years old in good health.

On this clone: Other DNA sequences of this sample code for an identical CDR3. The chain joins TRBV19 to TRBJ2-7, with D possibly being TRBD1 (5 bases). The CDR3 sequence is 14 residues long. The ends were cut back, 3 bases at V and 2 bases at J, with 11 bases in the middle. Germline lookup yields CDR1 LNHDA and CDR2 SQIVND (reference sequence). The chain's CDR3 is CASSITGGPYEQYF. The CDR3 DNA is TGTGCCAGTAGTATTACAGGTGGACCCTACGAGCAGTACTTC.

The chain employs TRBV19 and TRBJ1-3; D not certain. CDR1 is LNHDA and CDR2 is SQIVND in the germline V gene (reference sequence). V was shortened by 3 bases and J by 2 bases, with 8 bases between the two germline ends. CDR3 length: 14 amino acids. CDR3 coding DNA: TGTGCCAGTAGTATTCAGGTTACTGGAAACACCATATATTTT. It is translated as CASSIQVTGNTIYF.

The CDR3 is CASSFPGAYEQYF. In DNA form, the CDR3 reads TGTGCCAGCAGTTTCCCCGGGGCCTACGAGCAGTACTTC. V is TRBV27 and J is TRBJ2-7; a possible D gene is TRBD2 (5 bases). Germline V gene data show CDR1 as MNHEY and CDR2 as SMNVEV (reference sequence). Trimming removed 3 bases at V and 2 bases at J, with 8 bases between. This CDR3 contains 13 residues.

This chain joins TRBV7-6 and TRBJ1-4; no clear D. The V gene's germline CDR1 is SGHVS and CDR2 FNYEAQ. Between the trimmed V and J ends, which lost 5 bases and 6 bases, there was a span of 13 bases. The CDR3 has 14 residues. The CDR3 DNA sequence: TGTGCCAGCAGCCCGGGCCGTGTTGATGAAAAACTGTTTTTT. It yields the protein CASSPGRVDEKLFF.

The table lists this clone with a few counts. The rearrangement uses TRBV10-2 and TRBJ2-7; 8 nucleotides align to TRBD2. Germline CDR1 reads WSHSY; CDR2 reads SAAADI. The junction had 12 bases not matched to a gene; V was cut back by 8 bases and J by 3 bases. The CDR3 length is 15 residues. The CDR3 sequence: CASVSEGGGSYEQYF. The CDR3 DNA reads as TGCGCCAGCGTGTCTGAAGGCGGGGGGAGCTACGAGCAGTACTTC.